One and the same sample provided the 9 T cell receptor beta chains below, sequenced in a study of blood T cell repertoires in COVID-19. TCRdb keeps only in-frame clones here, not all; method: immunoSEQ multiplex PCR. The data show around 25,000 clones, with approximately 91% seen just once and approximately 30% held by the top ten. Sequenced: peripheral blood. All receptors derive from a woman aged 70-85 years with active COVID-19.

J is TRBJ2-2 and V is TRBV7-3, with D perhaps TRBD2 (6 bases). The CDR3 consists of 14 residues. V was pared by 1 base and J by 6 bases, with 9 bases between. CDR1 is SGHTA, CDR2 FQGTGA, per germline. In DNA, the CDR3 is TGTGCCAGCAGCTTAATGGAGGGGTCCGGGGAGCTGTTTTTT. It specifies CASSLMEGSGELFF. The variable domain in full, with the rest retrieved from reference TRBV7-3 and TRBJ2-2, is GAGVSQTPSNKVTEKGKYVELRCDPISGHTALYWYRQSLGQGPEFLIYFQGTGAADDSGLPNDRFFAVRPEGSVSTLKIQRTERGDSAVYLCASSLMEGSGELFFGEGSRLTVL.

This clone was seen a single time. The chain couples TRBV5-1 to TRBJ2-7; the match to TRBD1 covers 9 bases. Germline loops: CDR1 SGHRS, CDR2 YFSETQ. V lost 4 bases to trimming and J lost 2 bases; unmatched junction nucleotides: 4. The CDR3 is 14 residues long. CDR3 loop: CASSRTGDTYEQYF. DNA for the CDR3: TGCGCCAGCAGCAGGACAGGGGATACCTACGAGCAGTACTTC.

The gene calls are TRBV28 and TRBJ1-3; D gene unclear. Trimming left V 5 bases short and J 6 bases short, with 11 bases between. This CDR3 has 13 residues. Germline V lookup: CDR1 MDHEN, CDR2 SYDVKM. CDR3 sequence (DNA): TGTGCCAGCAGTGAGGAGTTCCAAAACACCATATATTTT. This gives the protein CASSEEFQNTIYF.

The J gene is TRBJ1-3, the V gene TRBV7-2; 8 bases fit TRBD1. V shed 3 bases and J 4 bases; nucleotides not matched to a gene: 5. The CDR3 runs 15 residues. Germline V CDR1 and CDR2: SGHTA, FQGNSA. This CDR3 reads CASSLDRVPGNTIYF. The CDR3 DNA sequence: TGTGCCAGCAGCTTGGACAGGGTCCCCGGAAACACCATATATTTT.

The gene calls are TRBV12-2 and TRBJ2-2; TRBD1, as called in the table, went unchecked against the DNA. TRBV12-2 is a known pseudogene. This CDR3 is 14 amino acids long. CDR3 sequence reads: CASRLAGQTGELFF. As DNA, the CDR3 is TGTGCAAGTCGCTTAGCGGGGCAGACCGGGGAGCTGTTTTTT.

This chain links TRBV7-8 with TRBJ1-4; 8 positions match TRBD1. With 5 bases clipped from V and 7 bases from J, the junction kept 15 bases outside the gene matches. CDR1 and CDR2 from the germline V gene are SGHVS and FQNEAQ. The CDR3 has 17 residues. CDR3 sequence (DNA): TGTGCCAGCAGCACCCACCCCGGACAGGGCTGGGGTGAAAAACTGTTTTTT. Protein sequence: CASSTHPGQGWGEKLFF.

The chain couples TRBV5-4 to TRBJ2-5, with D maybe TRBD2 (6 bases). This CDR3 has 14 residues. The germline CDR1 and CDR2 sequences are SGHNT and YYREEE (reference sequence). The V gene lost 2 bases and the J gene lost 1 base, with 9 bases spanning the gap. CDR3 sequence: CASSFASVQETQYF. In nucleotides, the CDR3 is TGTGCCAGCAGCTTCGCTAGCGTCCAAGAGACCCAGTACTTC.

The chain links TRBV2 to TRBJ2-5, with 8 bases matching TRBD1. This CDR3 has 15 residues. The germline V gene has CDR1 SNHLY and CDR2 FYNNEI. Unmatched junction bases numbered 7, after V lost 6 bases and J lost 1 base. CDR3 bases: TGTGCCAGCAGACAAGACAGGGGTTTCCAAGAGACCCAGTACTTC. Its protein product is CASRQDRGFQETQYF.

This chain connects TRBV18 to TRBJ2-4; D unresolved. Trimming left V 3 bases short and J 1 base short, with 10 bases between. The V gene's germline CDR1 is KGHSH and CDR2 LQKENI. The CDR3 runs to 15 residues. In DNA form, the CDR3 reads TGTGCCAGCTCACCGTTCGAGAAGGCCAAAAACATTCAGTACTTC. It is translated as CASSPFEKAKNIQYF.